These 27 T cell receptor beta chains originate from one sample sequenced in a study of cytotoxic CD8 clonotypes in ibrutinib-treated CLL (dated by TCRdb to the early 2020s). The library came from the immunoSEQ multiplex PCR assay. TCRdb obtained this table from immuneACCESS and retained in-frame rearrangements with V and J assigned. These tables miss some clones; where compared with another copy, unresolved V genes account for less than half of the shortfall, and the remainder is unexplained. Within this sample are hundreds of thousands of clones, with under 80% of them counted one time only. Jointly, the top ten make up 15% of the sample. In the paper's terms, the time point label means: around 25 months on ibrutinib. Sample: PBMCs, taken after 24 months of ibrutinib treatment. These TCRs come from a human donor with chronic lymphocytic leukemia.

V and J are TRBV19 and TRBJ2-1; possibly TRBD2 for D (6 bases). V lost 4 bases and J 4 bases, leaving 11 bases between the germline ends. Germline CDR1 LNHDA, CDR2 SQIVND (reference sequence). The CDR3 has 14 amino acids. This CDR3 is CASSTGSQYNEQFF. CDR3 DNA: TGTGCCAGTAGTACCGGGAGCCAGTACAATGAGCAGTTCTTC.

The CDR3 DNA reads as TGTGCCAGCAGCCCCCGTTTGAGGGACAGGAGGAACACCGGGGAGCTGTTTTTT. It translates to CASSPRLRDRRNTGELFF. The chain has TRBV9 and TRBJ2-2; 8 nucleotides match TRBD1. V lost 4 bases to trimming and J lost 1 base; unmatched junction nucleotides: 12. This CDR3 is 18 amino acids long. Germline values: CDR1 SGDLS, CDR2 YYNGEE.

This chain connects TRBV29-1 to TRBJ1-1; the D is unclear. This CDR3 spans 11 amino acids. The ends were cut back, 7 bases at V and 4 bases at J, with 10 bases in the middle. Per germline, CDR1 SQVTM and CDR2 ANQGSEA. The CDR3 sequence: CSGGVSTEAFF. For the CDR3, the DNA is TGCAGCGGTGGGGTCAGCACTGAAGCTTTCTTT.

The gene calls are TRBV6-5 and TRBJ2-7; D not certain. CDR3 length: 13 residues. Germline values: CDR1 MNHEY, CDR2 SVGAGI. V lost 6 bases and J lost 1, with 10 bases in between. The CDR3 DNA is TGTGCCAGCAGGCTCTCCATATCCTACGAGCAGTACTTC. The encoded protein is CASRLSISYEQYF.

This clone turned up a few times. The chain links TRBV25-1 to TRBJ2-3; D not certain. Germline values: CDR1 MGHDK, CDR2 SYGVNS. The CDR3 spans 13 residues. Trimming removed 2 bases from V and 3 bases from J, with 6 bases in between. The CDR3 sequence is CASSEGWTDTQYF. CDR3 coding DNA: TGTGCCAGCAGTGAAGGGTGGACAGATACGCAGTATTTT.

This chain connects TRBV2 to TRBJ1-2; D may be TRBD1 (6 bases). The CDR3 extends over 14 amino acids. V was pared by 6 bases and J by 7 bases, with 18 bases between. Germline lookup yields CDR1 SNHLY and CDR2 FYNNEI. CDR3 bases: TGTGCCAGCAGGGGGGGCGGGGCCAAGTCTGGCTACACCTTC. The encoded protein is CASRGGGAKSGYTF.

The rearrangement uses TRBV28 and TRBJ1-4; 8 bases fit TRBD1. The CDR3 covers 15 residues. V lost 4 bases, J lost 10 bases, and 11 bases stayed unmatched. Germline V gene sequence: CDR1 MDHEN, CDR2 SYDVKM. The CDR3 DNA reads TGTGCCAGCAGTTCCGACAGGGGTAGTATTAGAAAACTGTTTTTT. Translated, it gives CASSSDRGSIRKLFF.

V and J are TRBV11-3 and TRBJ2-7; D gene uncertain. Between the trimmed V and J ends, which lost 1 base and 6 bases, there was a span of 7 bases. The germline CDR1 and CDR2 sequences are SGHNT and YENEEA. This CDR3 comprises 12 residues. The DNA for the CDR3 is TGTGCCAGCAGCTTAGGAGGTTTCGAGCAGTACTTC. Translating gives CASSLGGFEQYF.

The V gene is TRBV4-2, the J gene TRBJ2-1; unclear D gene. Germline V CDR1 and CDR2: LGHNA, YNFKEQ. V was cut by 6 bases and J by 7 bases, with 10 bases left in between. The length of the CDR3 is 12 residues. This CDR3 reads CASRIGGNEQFF. The CDR3 DNA is TGTGCCAGCAGAATTGGCGGAAATGAGCAGTTCTTC.

The J gene is TRBJ1-1, the V gene TRBV15; D is ambiguous. This CDR3 comprises 14 residues. V was pared by 0 bases and J by 6 bases, with 11 bases between. Per the germline V gene, CDR1 is LNHNV and CDR2 is YYDKDF (reference sequence). CDR3 nucleotide sequence: TGTGCCACCAGCAGAGATCCCAAGGCTCCTGAAGCTTTCTTT. Translating gives CATSRDPKAPEAFF.

This chain links TRBV30 with TRBJ2-1; D perhaps matches TRBD2 (6 bases). This CDR3 has 14 amino acids. Germline V CDR1 and CDR2: GTSNPN, SVGIG (reference sequence). The V gene lost 0 bases and the J gene lost 5 bases, with 11 bases spanning the gap. CDR3 in DNA: TGTGCCTGGAGTGTACTAGCACCGCACAATGAGCAGTTCTTC. Amino acids: CAWSVLAPHNEQFF. Variable domain in full (rest from reference TRBV30 and TRBJ2-1): SQTIHQWPATLVQPVGSPLSLECTVEGTSNPNLYWYRQAAGRGLQLLFYSVGIGQISSEVPQNLSASRPQDRQFILSSKKLLLSDSGFYLCAWSVLAPHNEQFFGPGTRLTVL.

The rearrangement joins TRBV27 to TRBJ2-5, with a possible D match to TRBD1 (5 bases). The V and J ends lost 4 bases and 2 bases respectively, with 8 bases between them. This CDR3 is built from 13 residues. The germline V gene has CDR1 MNHEY and CDR2 SMNVEV (reference sequence). CDR3 in amino acids: CASSSGQQETQYF. CDR3 DNA: TGTGCCAGCAGTTCAGGACAACAAGAGACCCAGTACTTC.

This chain uses TRBV27 with TRBJ2-5, with TRBD1 as a possible D gene (7 bases). Germline CDR1 is MNHEY and CDR2 is SMNVEV (reference sequence). This CDR3 is 15 amino acids long. V dropped 4 bases and J dropped 0 bases, with 12 bases sitting between them. Here the CDR3 DNA reads TGTGCCAGCAGTTGGAGGGGGCCTTACCAAGAGACCCAGTACTTC. Translating gives CASSWRGPYQETQYF.

This clone was seen a single time. V usage is TRBV29-1 and J usage is TRBJ2-2; TRBD1 might be the D (6 bases). Trimming shortened V by 4 bases and J by 4 bases, and 13 bases separated the two germline ends. The CDR3 covers 14 residues. Germline loops: CDR1 SQVTM, CDR2 ANQGSEA. CDR3 region: CSVVAGVGTGELFF. The DNA for the CDR3 is TGCAGCGTTGTTGCAGGGGTGGGCACCGGGGAGCTGTTTTTT.

This chain connects TRBV6-1 to TRBJ2-7; tentatively, D is TRBD1 (7 bases). Germline loops: CDR1 MNHNS, CDR2 SASEGT. V was pared by 2 bases and J by 7 bases, with 18 bases between. The CDR3 is 15 residues long. The CDR3 sequence: CASSEFVQGRREQYF. The CDR3 DNA follows: TGTGCCAGCAGTGAATTCGTACAGGGGAGGCGAGAGCAGTACTTC.

This rearrangement joins TRBV6-5 to TRBJ1-1; 7 positions agree with TRBD1. Looked up from germline, CDR1 is MNHEY and CDR2 is SVGAGI. CDR3 length: 14 amino acids. V trimming: 6 bases; J trimming: 0 bases; junction bases outside the gene matches: 4. In DNA form, the CDR3 reads TGTGCCAGCAGGAGCAGGGGGGTGAACACTGAAGCTTTCTTT. Protein sequence: CASRSRGVNTEAFF.

The chain carries TRBV7-2 and TRBJ2-5; D is unresolved. The CDR3 is 11 amino acids. The V gene lost 0 bases and the J gene lost 7 bases, with 3 bases spanning the gap. In germline, CDR1 is SGHTA, CDR2 FQGNSA. The CDR3 DNA is TGTGCCAGCAGCTTAGCAACGACCCAGTACTTC. It yields the protein CASSLATTQYF.

V is TRBV11-2 and J is TRBJ1-2, with D maybe TRBD1 (5 bases). V lost 7 bases and J lost 8, with 20 bases in between. This CDR3 contains 14 residues. Germline assignment: CDR1 SGHAT and CDR2 FQNNGV. The CDR3 coding sequence is TGTGCCAGCACCCAAACCCCAGGGTGGGGCGGCTACACCTTC. Translated: CASTQTPGWGGYTF.

In this sample, this clone turned up a few times. The chain employs TRBV7-8 and TRBJ2-1; 11 nucleotides match TRBD2. Germline V CDR1 and CDR2: SGHVS, FQNEAQ. With 5 bases clipped from V and 2 bases from J, the junction kept 5 bases outside the gene matches. The length of the CDR3 is 16 residues. This chain's CDR3 is CASSPSGLAAYNEQFF. The CDR3 DNA sequence: TGTGCCAGCAGCCCATCGGGACTAGCGGCCTACAATGAGCAGTTCTTC.

V is TRBV2 and J is TRBJ2-7; D is unclear. The CDR3 spans 14 residues. V lost 4 bases to trimming and J lost 1 base, with 11 bases between them. The germline V gene encodes CDR1 SNHLY and CDR2 FYNNEI. CDR3 bases: TGTGCCAGCAGTGTGAGGCTTAGTTCCTACGAGCAGTACTTC. This codes for CASSVRLSSYEQYF.

The chain carries TRBV5-1 and TRBJ2-2; TRBD2 matches at 13 bases. Germline trimming cut 4 bases from V and 6 bases from J; bases unmatched to any gene: 6. CDR3 length equals 16 residues. Germline loops: CDR1 SGHRS, CDR2 YFSETQ. In DNA, the CDR3 is TGCGCCAGCAGCCTTAGGACTAGCGGGAGCTCCGGGGAGCTGTTTTTT. As protein: CASSLRTSGSSGELFF.

The chain joins TRBV29-1 to TRBJ2-2; TRBD2 matches at 9 bases. Unmatched junction bases numbered 3, after V lost 5 bases and J lost 2 bases. CDR1 and CDR2 from the germline V gene are SQVTM and ANQGSEA. The CDR3 runs to 14 residues. The CDR3 DNA follows: TGCAGCGTTCGGACTAGCGTAAACACCGGGGAGCTGTTTTTT. It specifies CSVRTSVNTGELFF.

The rearrangement links TRBV6-1 to TRBJ2-3; perhaps TRBD2 as D (5 bases). The CDR3 runs to 17 residues. CDR1 MNHNS and CDR2 SASEGT come from the germline V gene. V dropped 4 bases and J dropped 0 bases, with 17 bases sitting between them. Written as DNA, the CDR3 is TGTGCCAGCAGTGGGCCTAAGACTAAAGGAAGCACAGATACGCAGTATTTT. It specifies CASSGPKTKGSTDTQYF.

In this sample, this clone turned up a few times. The CDR3 here is CASSSWTNTEAFF. The CDR3 DNA reads TGTGCCAGCAGCAGCTGGACAAACACTGAAGCTTTCTTT. The chain employs TRBV7-3 and TRBJ1-1; D possibly corresponds to TRBD1 (5 bases). The V end was cut by 5 bases, the J end by 2 bases, with 9 bases between. The CDR3 is made up of 13 amino acids. Germline CDR1 is SGHTA and CDR2 is FQGTGA.

In this sample, this clone turned up once. The V call is TRBV6-4, the J call TRBJ2-5; the match to TRBD2 covers 14 bases. Trimming took 0 bases from V and 9 from J; bases not matched to a gene: 12. The CDR3 consists of 18 residues. In germline, CDR1 is MRHNA, CDR2 SNTAGT. The CDR3 protein is CASSDSTRGTSGSMAQYF. The DNA of the CDR3 is TGTGCCAGCAGTGACTCAACCCGGGGGACTAGCGGGAGTATGGCCCAGTACTTC.

The chain couples TRBV6-6 to TRBJ1-2; D is unclear. V was shortened by 2 bases and J by 4 bases, with 14 bases between the two germline ends. From germline, CDR1 is MNHNY and CDR2 SVGAGI (reference sequence). The CDR3 is made up of 15 amino acids. CDR3 bases: TGTGCCAGCAGTTACCCTACCGACACGTCCTATGGCTACACCTTC. Translation: CASSYPTDTSYGYTF.

This clone showed up just a few times. The rearrangement uses TRBV27 and TRBJ2-3; no clear D gene. V was shortened by 6 bases and J by 0 bases, with 10 bases between the two germline ends. The CDR3 consists of 14 residues. CDR1 is MNHEY, CDR2 SMNVEV, per germline (reference sequence). The CDR3 nucleotides are TGTGCCAGCAGCCTGTATGATAGCACAGATACGCAGTATTTT. It yields the protein CASSLYDSTDTQYF.